The sequence of this TCR beta chain was determined in a study of CD8 T cells in Susac syndrome. Random hexamers were used to reverse transcribe an amount of 0.5 to 1 ug RNA. The immunoSEQ assay covered 54 Vbeta and 13 Jbeta segments for CDR3. MiXCR, run by TCRdb on the immunoSEQ multiplex PCR reads, gives a single entry per CDR3 protein. The sample includes about 120,000 distinct CDR3 sequences, 90% to 95% of them seen just once. CDR3 length: 12 residues. Germline CDR1 reads MDHEN; CDR2 reads SYDVKM. Concerning this clonotype: At one end, the junction sequence differs from germline, possibly due to a read error.

The source is a human donor in good health. Sequences were obtained from CD4+ T cells from PBMCs. This sequence joins TRBV28 and TRBJ1-2, with a tentative D call TRBD1 (6 bases). CDR3 loop: CASTEPLQGLFF. The CDR3 DNA reads as TGTGCCAGCACCGAACCATTACAGGGTTTGTTCTTC.